One and the same sample provided the 15 T cell receptor beta chains below, sequenced in a study of blood T cell repertoires in COVID-19. TCRdb's copy holds only in-frame clones and misses some; the assay was immunoSEQ multiplex PCR. The sample lists a few hundred thousand clones, roughly 90% occurring once. The sequencing input was PBMCs or T cells enriched from blood (not recorded which). The receptors stem from a woman aged 30 to 39 who had recovered from COVID-19.

This chain joins TRBV28 and TRBJ2-2; 10 bases map to TRBD1. V gave up 10 bases and J gave up 3 bases; unmatched junction bases: 17. The CDR3 covers 18 residues. The germline CDR1 and CDR2 sequences are MDHEN and SYDVKM. Here the CDR3 reads CATRRLGTGVMDTGELFF. The CDR3 bases are TGTGCCACCCGAAGGTTAGGGACAGGGGTTATGGACACCGGGGAGCTGTTTTTT.

The V and J genes are TRBV27 and TRBJ2-7; 8 bases are a match to TRBD1. Trimming took 6 bases from V and 3 from J; bases not matched to a gene: 7. Germline V gene sequence: CDR1 MNHEY, CDR2 SMNVEV (reference sequence). This CDR3 has 14 residues. In DNA form, the CDR3 reads TGTGCCAGCAGCCACAGGGGGGAGGACTACGAGCAGTACTTC. This translates into CASSHRGEDYEQYF.

The CDR3 sequence: CASSPGSVQPLHF. The CDR3 DNA is TGCGCCAGCAGCCCAGGCTCTGTCCAACCCCTCCACTTT. The chain joins TRBV4-1 to TRBJ1-6; D remains unclear. The CDR3 totals 13 residues. V lost 4 bases, J lost 12 bases, and 13 bases lay in between. Germline V gives CDR1 MGHRA, CDR2 YSYEKL.

V usage is TRBV12-3 or TRBV12-4 and J usage is TRBJ2-7, with a tentative D call TRBD1 (6 bases). The ends were cut back, 6 bases at V and 4 bases at J, with 13 bases in the middle. The CDR3 loop spans 13 amino acids. The CDR3 DNA sequence: TGTGCCAGCAGACGCCTGGACAGTTACGAGCAGTACTTC. Protein: CASRRLDSYEQYF.

CDR3 in amino acids: CSVERGSSYNEQFF. CDR3 in DNA: TGCAGCGTTGAGCGGGGAAGCTCCTACAATGAGCAGTTCTTC. J is TRBJ2-1 and V is TRBV29-1; a possible D gene is TRBD2 (6 bases). Germline V gene data show CDR1 as SQVTM and CDR2 as ANQGSEA. The V end was cut by 3 bases, the J end by 0 bases, with 9 bases between. CDR3 length equals 14 residues.

The DNA of the CDR3 is TGTGCCAGCAGTCCCTCCGGGGGCTACGAGCAGTACTTC. This codes for CASSPSGGYEQYF. The chain joins TRBV12-3 or TRBV12-4 to TRBJ2-7, with a weak D call TRBD2 (6 bases). The CDR3 has 13 residues. V was clipped by 5 bases and J by 3 bases, with 11 bases between them.

The rearrangement joins TRBV27 to TRBJ1-2; no reliable D call. Deletions cut 8 bases from V and 2 bases from J, with 18 bases between. This CDR3 is 15 amino acids long. Germline V CDR1 and CDR2: MNHEY, SMNVEV (reference sequence). CDR3 region: CASRRALTANYGYTF. The CDR3 nucleotides are TGTGCCAGCCGGAGAGCTCTTACCGCGAACTATGGCTACACCTTC.

This sequence joins TRBV6-5 and TRBJ1-2; D unclear. Germline V gene data show CDR1 as MNHEY and CDR2 as SVGAGI. There are 15 residues in the CDR3. Trimming removed 6 bases from V and 0 bases from J, with 14 bases in between. The CDR3 is CASRIITIPNYGYTF. DNA of the CDR3: TGTGCCAGCAGAATAATAACTATACCTAACTATGGCTACACCTTC.

The rearrangement uses TRBV7-9 and TRBJ1-1; tentatively, D is TRBD1 (6 bases). Germline-derived CDR1 and CDR2 are SEHNR and FQNEAQ (reference sequence). This CDR3 contains 12 residues. Trimming cost V 5 bases and J 11 bases, with 15 bases left between them. The CDR3 loop is CASSPTGFTAFF. The CDR3 nucleotides are TGTGCCAGCAGCCCAACAGGGTTCACGGCTTTCTTT.

The chain joins TRBV6-2 or TRBV6-3 to TRBJ2-1, with 13 bases matching TRBD2. J gave up 10 bases and V 6 bases, and 15 bases lay outside the gene matches. The CDR3 totals 17 residues. The germline gives CDR1 MNHEY, CDR2 SVGEGT. CDR3 in amino acids: CASSFQPGLAGKREQFF. The CDR3 region has the DNA TGTGCCAGCAGCTTTCAACCGGGACTAGCGGGGAAGAGGGAGCAGTTCTTC.

The chain recombines TRBV9 with TRBJ2-1; TRBD1 aligns across 7 bases. Germline trimming cut 1 base from V and 4 bases from J; bases unmatched to any gene: 11. Germline V CDR1 and CDR2: SGDLS, YYNGEE. CDR3 size: 17 residues. The CDR3, as DNA: TGTGCCAGCAGCGTAACTCCCGGGACAGACCCTTACAATGAGCAGTTCTTC. This gives the protein CASSVTPGTDPYNEQFF.

The count of this clone is one. The J gene is TRBJ1-6, the V gene TRBV7-9, with D maybe TRBD1 (6 bases). The CDR3 spans 14 residues. V was trimmed by 0 bases and J by 10 bases, leaving 10 bases between them. CDR1 is SEHNR, CDR2 FQNEAQ, per germline (reference sequence). For the CDR3, the DNA is TGTGCCAGCAGCTTAGCCGGGGGGCCGTCACCCCTCCACTTT. It translates to CASSLAGGPSPLHF.

This clone was seen once. The chain links TRBV4-2 to TRBJ2-6; 7 bases match TRBD2. CDR1 is LGHNA and CDR2 is YNFKEQ in the germline V gene. CDR3 length: 16 residues. The J segment lost 2 bases and the V segment lost 0 bases, leaving 1 base of the junction unmatched. The CDR3 sequence is CASSQEGRAGANVLTF. The CDR3 nucleotides are TGTGCCAGCAGCCAAGAGGGGAGGGCTGGGGCCAACGTCCTGACTTTC.

The CDR3: CASSLQGLASDEQFF. CDR3 coding DNA: TGTGCCAGCAGTCTTCAGGGACTAGCGTCAGATGAGCAGTTCTTC. V and J are TRBV6-5 and TRBJ2-1; 10 nucleotides align to TRBD2. Germline lookup yields CDR1 MNHEY and CDR2 SVGAGI. The junction had 9 bases not matched to a gene; V was cut back by 5 bases and J by 8 bases. The CDR3 consists of 15 residues.

The CDR3 DNA reads as TGTGCCAGCATTACCGGGACAAACGTGTTGAAGGATGGCTACACCTTC. This codes for CASITGTNVLKDGYTF. J is TRBJ1-2 and V is TRBV7-9; TRBD1 might be the D (6 bases). Trimming removed 7 bases at V and 6 bases at J, with 24 bases between. This CDR3 region has 16 residues. CDR1 and CDR2 (germline): SEHNR, FQNEAQ (reference sequence). The variable domain in full, with the rest retrieved from reference TRBV7-9 and TRBJ1-2, is DTGVSQNPRHKITKRGQNVTFRCDPISEHNRLYWYRQTLGQGPEFLTYFQNEAQLEKSRLLSDRFSAERPKGSFSTLEIQRTEQGDSAMYLCASITGTNVLKDGYTFGSGTRLTVV.